The clone carrying this T cell receptor (beta chain) was counted once. This record belongs to a study of cytomegalovirus exposure and HLA in healthy donors. Germline CDR1 reads MGHRA; CDR2 reads YSYEKL. Trimming shortened V by 4 bases and J by 4 bases, and 11 bases separated the two germline ends. The CDR3 totals 14 residues. This PCR relied on a set of 60 Vbeta primers and 13 Jbeta primers. Authors' analysis steps: In a later analysis, approximately 80 million unique TCR beta chains included roughly 11 million shared by two or more donors. The repertoire was sequenced with immunoSEQ multiplex PCR; TCRdb's copy has only in-frame clones and lacks some. V, J and clone size reflect that table, while D and trimming were determined from the DNA. The profile shows about 94,000 clones, around 69% of them singletons.

Sequenced sample: PBMCs. This TCR came from a man aged 25 to 40 in good health and CMV-seronegative. V usage is TRBV4-1 and J usage is TRBJ1-3; no reliable D call. Here the CDR3 DNA reads TGCGCCAGCAGCCCCGATCTATTGGGAAACACCATATATTTT. Its translation: CASSPDLLGNTIYF.